The TCR beta chain described here comes from a study of blood T cell repertoires in COVID-19. Clones were read by immunoSEQ multiplex PCR, and TCRdb kept only the in-frame ones, dropping some. The data contain over 120,000 clones, approximately 79% of them singletons. V shed 3 bases and J shed 2 bases, with 6 bases lying between them. The CDR3 sequence is 12 residues long. In germline, CDR1 is GTSNPN, CDR2 SVGIG (reference sequence). Each participant's cohort was designated according to participant-reported clinical history. Sequencing was carried out using PBMCs or T cells enriched from blood (not recorded which). This clonotype was sampled from a woman aged 45 to 65 who had recovered from COVID-19. The chain combines TRBV30 with TRBJ2-3; no clear D. As DNA, the CDR3 is TGTGCCTGGAGCCCTAACACAGATACGCAGTATTTT. It codes for CAWSPNTDTQYF.